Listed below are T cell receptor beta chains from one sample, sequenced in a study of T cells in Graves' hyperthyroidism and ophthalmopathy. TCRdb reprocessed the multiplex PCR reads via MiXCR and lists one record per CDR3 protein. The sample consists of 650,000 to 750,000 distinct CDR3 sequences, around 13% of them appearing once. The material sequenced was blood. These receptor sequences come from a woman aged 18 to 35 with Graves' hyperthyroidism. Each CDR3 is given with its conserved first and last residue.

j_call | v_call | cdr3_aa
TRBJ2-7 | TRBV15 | CATSRDLGRAYEQYF
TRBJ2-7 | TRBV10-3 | CAISGGQGDEQYF
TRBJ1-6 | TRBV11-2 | CASSPRTGSNSPLHF
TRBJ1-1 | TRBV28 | CASTYQDEAFF
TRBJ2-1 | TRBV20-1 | CSARGTGVSYNEQFF
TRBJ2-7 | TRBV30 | CAWSVWDSSYEQYF
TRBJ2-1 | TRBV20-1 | CSAVGDSYNEQFF
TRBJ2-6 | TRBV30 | CAWSVGGQGTGANVLTF
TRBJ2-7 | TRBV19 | CASTPAFSSYEQYF
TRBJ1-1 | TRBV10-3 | CASREIEWLAEAFF
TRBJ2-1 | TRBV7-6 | CASSISGGAYNEQFF
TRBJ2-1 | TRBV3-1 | CASSQSGLAGFSYNEQFF
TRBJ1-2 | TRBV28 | CASSTRTGGYGYTF
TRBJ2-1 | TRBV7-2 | CASSQGASGRARQFF
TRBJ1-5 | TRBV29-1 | CSGEDSSGTQHF
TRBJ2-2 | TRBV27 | CASSLRTGSNTGELFF
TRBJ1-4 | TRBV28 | CASKKQGATNEKLFF
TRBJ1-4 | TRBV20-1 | CSAPDTNEKLFF
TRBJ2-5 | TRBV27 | CASSGLRSNEETQYF
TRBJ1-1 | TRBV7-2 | CASSLWRATEAFF
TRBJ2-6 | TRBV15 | CATSRSFKANVLTF
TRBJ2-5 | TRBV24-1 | CATRRHGQGHAETQYF
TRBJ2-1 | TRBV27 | CASSTWGAVNEQFF
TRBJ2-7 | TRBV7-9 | CASSPGTGNLYEQYF
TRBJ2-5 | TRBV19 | CASSMLSYGIETQYF
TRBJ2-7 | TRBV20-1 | CSAGRDGPAYEQYF
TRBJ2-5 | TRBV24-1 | CATSDYGQGSRETQYF
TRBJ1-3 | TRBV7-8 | CASSLTDASGNTVYF
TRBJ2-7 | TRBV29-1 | CSVVGRGERQYF
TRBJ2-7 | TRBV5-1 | CASSLAPGPGYEQYF
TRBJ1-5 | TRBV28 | CASMDNQPQHF
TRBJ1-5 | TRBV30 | CAWSAGLSNQPQHF
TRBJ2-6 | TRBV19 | CASRTGTEANVLTF
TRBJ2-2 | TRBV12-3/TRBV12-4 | CASSFGAIGELFF
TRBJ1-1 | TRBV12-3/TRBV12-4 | CASSPPGGARNTEAFF
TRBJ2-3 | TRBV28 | CASSLMTGSSTDTQYF
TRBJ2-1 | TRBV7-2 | CASSSSPGGNQFF
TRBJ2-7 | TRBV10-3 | CAISGLAGHEQYF
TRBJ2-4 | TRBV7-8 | CASSFSAGRAKNIQYF
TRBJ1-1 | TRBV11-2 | CASSLGKGRGTEAFF
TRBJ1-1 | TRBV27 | CASSRSGSEAFF
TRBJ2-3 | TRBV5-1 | CASSLAKDTQYF